A selection of T cell receptor beta chains follows, all from one sample in a study of response to subunit inactivated influenza vaccine. TCRdb itself ran the RT-PCR reads through MiXCR, one entry per CDR3 protein. The repertoire has over 400,000 distinct CDR3 sequences, approximately 13% of them found once; the top ten carry roughly 13%. The sequencing here drew on PBMCs from blood, taken about 40 days after vaccination. The receptor source for this set is a man aged 45 to 65 who received an inactivated influenza vaccine. CDR3s include the opening cysteine and the closing phenylalanine or tryptophan. D genes are given only for firm matches. Rows give clone size only sometimes, using once, few, many, or a class for an expanded clone.

TRBJ2-7 TRBV14 TRBD1 few TGTGCCAGCAGCCAAGGACGGACAGGGACAGCCTACGAGCAGTACTTC CASSQGRTGTAYEQYF
TRBJ1-1 TRBV7-9 - few TGTGCCAGCAGCTTAGGGTCCGCTGAAGCTTTCTTT CASSLGSAEAFF
TRBJ2-7 TRBV5-1 TRBD2 few TGCGCCAGCAGCTTGGAGGCTAGCGGGGGGATTTTCTACGAGCAGTACTTC CASSLEASGGIFYEQYF
TRBJ2-3 TRBV28 TRBD2 few TGTGCCAGCAGTTTATTAGGCCTTGCGGGGGACTCAGATACGCAGTATTTT CASSLLGLAGDSDTQYF
TRBJ1-2 TRBV12-3/TRBV12-4 - many TGTGCCAGCAGTCTTAAGGGGAACTATGGCTACACCTTC CASSLKGNYGYTF
TRBJ1-5 TRBV6-1 - - TGTGCCAGCAGTCGACGGAGGAGCAATCAGCCCCAGCATTTT CASSRRRSNQPQHF
TRBJ2-7 TRBV12-3/TRBV12-4 - few TGTGCCAGCAGTTTTGAATCCAGAATCCACGAGCAGTACTTC CASSFESRIHEQYF
TRBJ2-7 TRBV19 - - TGTGCCAGTAACCTGCCATTCGGGGAAGAATACGAGCAGTACTTC CASNLPFGEEYEQYF
TRBJ2-2 TRBV5-1 - - TGCGCCAGCAGCTTACAGGGGAGGGTCACCGGGGAGCTGTTTTTT CASSLQGRVTGELFF
TRBJ1-1 TRBV29-1 - many TGCAGCATCGGACGGGGGGCTGAAGCTTTCTTT CSIGRGAEAFF
TRBJ2-1 TRBV24-1 TRBD2 - TGTGCCACCAGTGACCAAAGGACTAGCGGCAATGAGCAGTTCTTC CATSDQRTSGNEQFF
TRBJ2-4 TRBV7-9 TRBD2 many TGTGCCAGCAGCCAATCGGGGGGGGCCAAAAACATTCAGTACTTC CASSQSGGAKNIQYF
TRBJ1-1 TRBV3-1 - - TGTGCCAGCAGCCATCTGGTCGGGACTGAAGCTTTCTTT CASSHLVGTEAFF
TRBJ1-6 TRBV5-1 TRBD1 few TGCGCCAGCAACAACTGGGACAGGGGGAGCTCCTATAATTCACCCCTCCACTTT CASNNWDRGSSYNSPLHF
TRBJ1-1 TRBV29-1 - - TGCAGCGTTAGGGGTCGAGCATACGCTGAAGCTTTCTTT CSVRGRAYAEAFF
TRBJ2-5 TRBV20-1 - many TGCAGTGCTCCTTCTAGCGCCCACGAGACCCAGTACTTC CSAPSSAHETQYF
TRBJ1-5 TRBV6-5 TRBD1 few TGTGCCAGCAGTTACTCTTTTACAGGGGAGAGCAATCAGCCCCAGCATTTT CASSYSFTGESNQPQHF
TRBJ2-7 TRBV12-3/TRBV12-4 - - TGTGCCAGCAGTTCCCCACAGGTGGGGCTAAACTACGAGCAGTACTTC CASSSPQVGLNYEQYF
TRBJ2-4 TRBV25-1 - - TGTGCCAGCAGTGAATCGGACTTACTAAACATGCAGTACTTC CASSESDLLNMQYF
TRBJ2-7 TRBV28 TRBD1 - TGTGCCAGCAGGCGGACAGGGGGCTTCAAAAACAAGCAGTACTTC CASRRTGGFKNKQYF
TRBJ2-7 TRBV20-1 TRBD2 few TGCAGTGCTGACGTTAGCGGGAGAAACTACGAGCAGTACTTC CSADVSGRNYEQYF
TRBJ2-1 TRBV28 TRBD2 many TGTGCCAGCAGTCCTCTGGTGATAGCGGGAGGTTCCTACAATGAGCAGTTCTTC CASSPLVIAGGSYNEQFF
TRBJ2-5 TRBV3-1 - - TGTGCCAGCAGCCTATATCGGTTGCGGGTCCGCCAAGAGACCCAGTACTTC CASSLYRLRVRQETQYF
TRBJ2-2 TRBV20-1 TRBD2 - TGCAGTGCTCCTCGAGCGGGAGGGCCCACCGGGGAGCTGTTTTTT CSAPRAGGPTGELFF
TRBJ1-2 TRBV11-2 - - TGTGCCAGCAGCTTCTTAGACAGCGGACAGCTCTATGGCTACACCTTC CASSFLDSGQLYGYTF
TRBJ2-1 TRBV6-5 - - TGTGCCAGCAGTTACCTCGGCCCCTACAATGAGCAGTTCTTC CASSYLGPYNEQFF
TRBJ2-1 TRBV20-1 - many TGCAGTGCTACCCTAGGGGCGAGTAGGATCTTCAGCAATGAGCAGTTCTTC CSATLGASRIFSNEQFF
TRBJ2-7 TRBV5-6 - - TGTGCCAGCAGCCTACAGTCCTACGAGCAGTACTTC CASSLQSYEQYF
TRBJ2-5 TRBV5-1 - few TGCGCCAGCAGGACGGGGGCAACCACTTCGGAGACCCAGTACTTC CASRTGATTSETQYF
TRBJ1-2 TRBV10-2 - - TGCGCCAGCAGTGAGTCTTTAGGGGACGTTTATGGCTACACCTTC CASSESLGDVYGYTF